The 26 T cell receptor beta chains reported below all come from one sample, sequenced in a study of stem cell transplantation in POMP-related autoinflammatory disease. Sequencing used immunoSEQ multiplex PCR; TCRdb keeps in-frame clones, though not all of them. The table lists more than 25,000 clones, roughly 88% of them singletons. This specimen consisted of CD4+ T cells from PBMCs, obtained before stem cell transplantation. Receptor source: a human donor with POMP-related autoinflammation and immune dysregulation (PRAID).

The chain combines TRBV18 with TRBJ1-5; possibly TRBD1 for D (5 bases). The germline gives CDR1 KGHSH, CDR2 LQKENI. CDR3 length: 13 residues. V dropped 3 bases and J dropped 5 bases, with 8 bases sitting between them. DNA of the CDR3: TGTGCCAGCTCACCCCTCAGGGATCAGCCCCAGCATTTT. Translated: CASSPLRDQPQHF. Full variable domain (outside the CDR3, taken from reference TRBV18 and TRBJ1-5): NAGVMQNPRHLVRRRGQEARLRCSPMKGHSHVYWYRQLPEEGLKFMVYLQKENIIDESGMPKERFSAEFPKEGPSILRIQQVVRGDSAAYFCASSPLRDQPQHFGDGTRLSIL.

The chain links TRBV5-6 to TRBJ1-1; TRBD1 is a possible D gene (5 bases). The CDR3 is made up of 16 amino acids. The V end lost 2 bases, the J end lost 5 bases, and 19 bases lay between the germline ends. In germline, CDR1 is SGHDT, CDR2 YYEEEE. Here the CDR3 reads CASSLAGGGLETEAFF. For the CDR3, the DNA is TGTGCCAGCAGCTTAGCTGGGGGGGGACTCGAAACTGAAGCTTTCTTT.

This clone was recorded once. The chain has TRBV29-1 and TRBJ2-3; D might be TRBD2 (6 bases). Trimming shortened V by 3 bases and J by 3 bases, and 16 bases separated the two germline ends. The germline V gene has CDR1 SQVTM and CDR2 ANQGSEA. The CDR3 contains 15 residues. CDR3 residues: CSVDTFGGSTDTQYF. The CDR3 nucleotides read TGCAGCGTTGACACCTTCGGGGGATCAACAGATACGCAGTATTTT.

This chain uses TRBV28 with TRBJ1-5; D remains ambiguous. V was clipped by 2 bases and J by 2 bases, with 10 bases between them. The CDR3 loop spans 15 amino acids. CDR1 MDHEN and CDR2 SYDVKM come from the germline V gene. CDR3 region: CASSLLLGGNQPQHF. The CDR3 DNA sequence: TGTGCCAGCAGTTTACTTCTCGGGGGCAATCAGCCCCAGCATTTT.

The CDR3 protein is CASGRGGYGYTF. In nucleotides, the CDR3 is TGTGCCAGTGGTAGGGGCGGCTATGGCTACACCTTC. The chain links TRBV9 to TRBJ1-2; D is possibly TRBD1 (5 bases). V was trimmed by 8 bases and J by 4 bases, leaving 12 bases between them. Germline-derived CDR1 and CDR2 are SGDLS and YYNGEE. CDR3 size: 12 residues.

The V gene is TRBV7-6, the J gene TRBJ2-5; D not certain. V gave up 3 bases and J gave up 3 bases, with 8 bases separating them. The germline CDR1 and CDR2 sequences are SGHVS and FNYEAQ. This CDR3 comprises 13 residues. The CDR3 loop reads CASSLARKETQYF. CDR3 sequence (DNA): TGTGCCAGCAGCTTGGCTCGTAAAGAGACCCAGTACTTC.

This sequence joins TRBV30 and TRBJ1-1; D gene unclear. Germline CDR1 and CDR2: GTSNPN and SVGIG (reference sequence). Trimming took 2 bases from V and 6 from J, leaving 10 bases between them. The CDR3 consists of 12 residues. DNA of the CDR3: TGTGCCTGGAGTCCCCGGACCTCTGAAGCTTTCTTT. This encodes CAWSPRTSEAFF.

J is TRBJ2-1 and V is TRBV28; 9 bases match TRBD1. Germline V gene sequence: CDR1 MDHEN, CDR2 SYDVKM. V lost 4 bases to trimming and J lost 0 bases; unmatched junction nucleotides: 13. This CDR3 contains 19 residues. CDR3 region: CASSSDRGATLSSYNEQFF. In DNA, the CDR3 is TGTGCCAGCAGTTCAGACAGGGGGGCGACCCTTAGCTCCTACAATGAGCAGTTCTTC.

The chain uses TRBV5-4 and TRBJ1-1; 7 positions agree with TRBD1. Trimming removed 2 bases from V and 0 bases from J; junction bases left unmatched: 7. The CDR3 has 16 residues. Germline V gives CDR1 SGHNT, CDR2 YYREEE (reference sequence). Here the CDR3 reads CASSLGPGQMNTEAFF. In nucleotides, the CDR3 is TGTGCCAGCAGCTTAGGACCGGGACAGATGAACACTGAAGCTTTCTTT.

V is TRBV11-2 and J is TRBJ2-5, with TRBD1 matching 11 bases. The germline V gene encodes CDR1 SGHAT and CDR2 FQNNGV. The junction had 9 bases not matched to a gene; V was cut back by 1 base and J by 5 bases. This CDR3 spans 17 amino acids. The CDR3 coding sequence is TGTGCCAGCAGCTTAGGGACAGGGGGCCTGGATGTGGAGACCCAGTACTTC. Amino acids: CASSLGTGGLDVETQYF.

This clone was observed a single time. The V and J genes are TRBV4-1 and TRBJ1-2; D is uncertain. CDR3 length equals 14 residues. V lost 1 base and J lost 4, with 10 bases in between. CDR1 is MGHRA and CDR2 is YSYEKL in the germline V gene. The CDR3 DNA sequence: TGCGCCAGCAGCCAAGTACCGGGTCTCTATGGCTACACCTTC. Encoded protein: CASSQVPGLYGYTF.

This clone was counted only a few times. The V gene is TRBV9, the J gene TRBJ2-2; D remains ambiguous. V lost 0 bases and J lost 3, with 6 bases in between. Per germline, CDR1 SGDLS and CDR2 YYNGEE. The CDR3 consists of 14 residues. The CDR3 region has the DNA TGTGCCAGCAGCGTAGACCAGTACACCGGGGAGCTGTTTTTT. Its translation: CASSVDQYTGELFF.

The J gene is TRBJ2-1, the V gene TRBV20-1; D is unclear. The CDR3 sequence is 10 residues long. Germline assignment: CDR1 DFQATT and CDR2 SNEGSKA (reference sequence). Trimming pared 3 bases from V and 10 bases from J, leaving 7 bases between. The CDR3 spells CSASSEEQFF. In nucleotides, the CDR3 is TGCAGTGCTAGCTCTGAAGAGCAGTTCTTC.

The V call is TRBV6-1, the J call TRBJ1-1; the D is unclear. Between the trimmed V and J ends, which lost 4 bases and 1 base, there was a span of 13 bases. Germline V gene data show CDR1 as MNHNS and CDR2 as SASEGT. This CDR3 spans 15 amino acids. The CDR3 DNA reads as TGTGCCAGCAGTGTATCGGGAAGGGCGAACACTGAAGCTTTCTTT. Protein sequence: CASSVSGRANTEAFF.

In this sample, this clone turned up once. The V call is TRBV19, the J call TRBJ1-2, with 8 bases aligning to TRBD1. CDR3 length: 16 residues. Trimming removed 3 bases from V and 5 bases from J; junction bases left unmatched: 11. Germline V lookup: CDR1 LNHDA, CDR2 SQIVND (reference sequence). The CDR3 coding sequence is TGTGCCAGTAGTATCGGTCTTAGGACAGGGTATTATGGCTACACCTTC. Its translation is CASSIGLRTGYYGYTF.

This clone was found a few times. The rearrangement joins TRBV18 to TRBJ1-2; D is perhaps TRBD1 (6 bases). CDR1 is KGHSH and CDR2 is LQKENI in the germline V gene. CDR3 size: 12 residues. The germline V and J ends were trimmed by 2 bases and 8 bases, with 9 bases remaining between them. The CDR3 DNA reads TGTGCCAGCTCACCAGGGGGCGCCGGCTACACCTTC. Its translation: CASSPGGAGYTF.

The CDR3, as DNA: TGCGCCAGCAGCCGCCACTCATGGGACACTGAAGCTTTCTTT. This gives the protein CASSRHSWDTEAFF. V is TRBV5-1 and J is TRBJ1-1, with D unresolved. This CDR3 is 14 amino acids long. The V gene lost 4 bases and the J gene lost 3 bases, with 13 bases spanning the gap. Germline CDR1 is SGHRS and CDR2 is YFSETQ.

V gene TRBV7-9 combines with J gene TRBJ2-5, with D perhaps matching TRBD1 or TRBD2 (5 bases each). Between the trimmed V and J ends, which lost 5 bases and 8 bases, there was a span of 24 bases. This CDR3 spans 16 amino acids. Germline CDR1 is SEHNR and CDR2 is FQNEAQ (reference sequence). DNA of the CDR3: TGTGCCAGCAGCGCCCTTGGGGCCCCTGAGGGAGAAACCCAGTACTTC. Translated, it gives CASSALGAPEGETQYF.

V usage is TRBV2 and J usage is TRBJ1-6; D not resolved. The CDR3 has 15 amino acids. The ends were cut back, 4 bases at V and 7 bases at J, with 14 bases in the middle. CDR1 is SNHLY and CDR2 is FYNNEI in the germline V gene. CDR3 coding DNA: TGTGCCAGCAGTGGAAATGAGGGTTCAAATTCACCCCTCCACTTT. Its protein product is CASSGNEGSNSPLHF.

Here the CDR3 DNA reads TGTGCCACCAGCAGGGGGGACGGGAACTCTGGGGCCAACGTCCTGACTTTC. Protein: CATSRGDGNSGANVLTF. The chain couples TRBV15 to TRBJ2-6; D assignment may be TRBD1 or TRBD2 (5 bases each). V was shortened by 3 bases and J by 0 bases, with 12 bases between the two germline ends. The CDR3 consists of 17 residues. CDR1 is LNHNV and CDR2 is YYDKDF in the germline V gene (reference sequence). Full variable domain (outside the CDR3, taken from reference TRBV15 and TRBJ2-6): DAMVIQNPRYQVTQFGKPVTLSCSQTLNHNVMYWYQQKSSQAPKLLFHYYDKDFNNEADTPDNFQSRRPNTSFCFLDIRSPGLGDTAMYLCATSRGDGNSGANVLTFGAGSRLTVL.

The gene calls are TRBV30 and TRBJ2-1; possibly TRBD2 for D (5 bases). This CDR3 has 14 residues. Germline assignment: CDR1 GTSNPN and CDR2 SVGIG (reference sequence). V gave up 3 bases and J gave up 1 base, with 10 bases separating them. The CDR3 here is CAWSRVASYNEQFF. Here the CDR3 DNA reads TGTGCCTGGAGCCGGGTAGCGTCCTACAATGAGCAGTTCTTC.

In this sample, this clone turned up once. The chain couples TRBV10-3 to TRBJ2-5; TRBD1 matches 9 bases. This CDR3 spans 14 amino acids. Germline CDR1 ENHRY, CDR2 SYGVKD. The ends lost 1 base at V and 5 bases at J; junction bases unmatched: 2. The CDR3: CAISEFGQGETQYF. The CDR3 coding sequence is TGTGCCATCAGTGAGTTTGGACAGGGGGAGACCCAGTACTTC.

The chain carries TRBV4-1 and TRBJ2-7, with 10 bases identical to TRBD1. This CDR3 contains 14 residues. Looked up from germline, CDR1 is MGHRA and CDR2 is YSYEKL. V gave up 6 bases and J gave up 2 bases; unmatched junction bases: 4. CDR3 residues: CASRRDRGTYEQYF. CDR3 coding DNA: TGCGCCAGCAGACGGGACAGGGGAACCTACGAGCAGTACTTC.

The V call is TRBV5-1, the J call TRBJ2-1; TRBD2 aligns across 10 bases. This CDR3 is 14 amino acids long. Trimming took 3 bases from V and 3 from J; bases not matched to a gene: 0. Germline loops: CDR1 SGHRS, CDR2 YFSETQ. CDR3 protein: CASSSSGSYNEQFF. In DNA, the CDR3 is TGCGCCAGCAGCTCTAGCGGGAGCTACAATGAGCAGTTCTTC. Combining the CDR3 with reference TRBV5-1 and TRBJ2-1 gives the whole variable domain KAGVTQTPRYLIKTRGQQVTLSCSPISGHRSVSWYQQTPGQGLQFLFEYFSETQRNKGNFPGRFSGRQFSNSRSEMNVSTLELGDSALYLCASSSSGSYNEQFFGPGTRLTVL.

V and J are TRBV5-5 and TRBJ2-3; D might be TRBD2 (6 bases). The CDR3 is made up of 14 amino acids. Trimming took off 1 base at V and 3 bases at J, with 9 bases between the two ends. Germline loops: CDR1 SGHKS, CDR2 YYEKEE (reference sequence). The CDR3 spells CASSLIRGTDTQYF. CDR3 sequence (DNA): TGTGCCAGCAGCTTGATACGGGGGACAGATACGCAGTATTTT.

V gene TRBV5-1 combines with J gene TRBJ1-3; 9 nucleotides agree with TRBD1. The CDR3 covers 16 residues. The junction had 11 bases not matched to a gene; V was cut back by 6 bases and J by 4 bases. CDR1 SGHRS and CDR2 YFSETQ come from the germline V gene. The CDR3 sequence is CASTERPGQGGNTIYF. As DNA, the CDR3 is TGCGCCAGCACCGAAAGACCGGGACAGGGAGGAAACACCATATATTTT.